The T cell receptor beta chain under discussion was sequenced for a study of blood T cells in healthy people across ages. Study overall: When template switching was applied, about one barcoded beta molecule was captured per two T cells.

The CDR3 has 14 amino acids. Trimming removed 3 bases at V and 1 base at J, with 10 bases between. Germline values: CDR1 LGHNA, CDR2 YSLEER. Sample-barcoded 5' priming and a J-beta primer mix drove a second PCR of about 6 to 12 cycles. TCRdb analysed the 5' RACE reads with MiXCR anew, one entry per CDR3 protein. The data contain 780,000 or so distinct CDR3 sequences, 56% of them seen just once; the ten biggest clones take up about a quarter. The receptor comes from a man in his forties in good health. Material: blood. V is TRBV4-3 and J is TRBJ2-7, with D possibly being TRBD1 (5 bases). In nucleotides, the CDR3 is TGCGCCAGCAGCCATGTGGGGCAATCCTACGAGCAGTACTTC. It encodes CASSHVGQSYEQYF.